These 21 T cell receptor beta chains share one sample of origin, sequenced in a study of cytomegalovirus exposure and HLA in healthy donors. PCR amplification relied on 60 Vbeta primers (plus 13 Jbeta primers). The method was immunoSEQ multiplex PCR; TCRdb's version includes in-frame clones alone and lacks a portion of them. The sample has approximately 130,000 clones, around 80% seen once. Sequencing was done on a sample of PBMCs. The receptor set was obtained from a woman aged 40 to 50 in good health and CMV-seronegative.

V and J are TRBV27 and TRBJ2-7; 9 nucleotides agree with TRBD1. Losses at the gene ends were 5 bases for V and 2 bases for J; bases not matched to a gene: 16. This CDR3 has 18 amino acids. Looked up from germline, CDR1 is MNHEY and CDR2 is SMNVEV (reference sequence). CDR3 bases: TGTGCCAGCAGTCCCTACACCCCTGACAGGGGGAAACCCTACGAGCAGTACTTC. It codes for CASSPYTPDRGKPYEQYF.

The chain joins TRBV7-2 to TRBJ2-2; 13 bases are shared with TRBD2. The ends lost 4 bases at V and 2 bases at J; junction bases unmatched: 7. The CDR3 runs 18 residues. CDR1 is SGHTA and CDR2 is FQGNSA in the germline V gene. The CDR3 is CASSSGLAGDFNTGELFF. Here the CDR3 DNA reads TGTGCCAGCAGCTCAGGACTAGCGGGGGACTTTAACACCGGGGAGCTGTTTTTT.

This chain links TRBV27 with TRBJ1-6, with 8 bases identical to TRBD1. The germline CDR1 and CDR2 sequences are MNHEY and SMNVEV (reference sequence). The CDR3 totals 14 residues. V gave up 5 bases and J gave up 8 bases; unmatched junction bases: 5. Here the CDR3 DNA reads TGTGCCAGCAGTACAACAGGGGGTGATTCACCCCTCCACTTT. It is translated as CASSTTGGDSPLHF.

The rearrangement links TRBV6-5 to TRBJ2-7; D possibly corresponds to TRBD1 (6 bases). This CDR3 is built from 13 residues. The germline gives CDR1 MNHEY, CDR2 SVGAGI. Trimming took 5 bases from V and 2 from J, leaving 10 bases between them. CDR3 nucleotide sequence: TGTGCCAGCAGTGGGGACACGCCCTACGAGCAGTACTTC. This encodes CASSGDTPYEQYF.

This chain connects TRBV11-2 to TRBJ2-1, with 8 positions matching TRBD1. CDR1 and CDR2 (germline): SGHAT, FQNNGV. The CDR3 has 15 residues. V lost 4 bases to trimming and J lost 5 bases; unmatched junction nucleotides: 7. The CDR3: CASSYFPGQDNEQFF. In DNA, the CDR3 is TGTGCCAGCAGCTACTTCCCGGGACAGGACAATGAGCAGTTCTTC.

This clone has a single count. This rearrangement joins TRBV27 to TRBJ2-1; TRBD1 matches 8 bases. The CDR3 loop spans 16 amino acids. Looked up from germline, CDR1 is MNHEY and CDR2 is SMNVEV (reference sequence). The trim removed 5 bases at V and 0 bases at J, leaving 6 bases unmatched. In nucleotides, the CDR3 is TGTGCCAGCAGTCTGCTGGGGACAGGCTCCTACAATGAGCAGTTCTTC. Translating it yields CASSLLGTGSYNEQFF.

This chain connects TRBV4-1 to TRBJ2-6; 10 nucleotides align to TRBD1. Germline-derived CDR1 and CDR2 are MGHRA and YSYEKL. There are 19 residues in the CDR3. J gave up 3 bases and V 0 bases, and 8 bases lay outside the gene matches. DNA for the CDR3: TGCGCCAGCAGCCAAGATAGACAGGGGGCGCCCCATGGGGCCAACGTCCTGACTTTC. Translating it yields CASSQDRQGAPHGANVLTF.

This chain links TRBV6-7 with TRBJ2-3; TRBD2 matches 13 bases. Being an ORF, TRBV6-7 has a function that is uncertain. The V segment lost 7 bases and the J segment 1 base; nucleotides outside the gene matches: 11. The CDR3 covers 18 residues. CDR3 sequence (DNA): TGTGCCAGCACCTCAGGGACTAGCGGGGCTCTAGGCACAGATACGCAGTATTTT. As protein: CASTSGTSGALGTDTQYF.

The chain has TRBV19 and TRBJ2-3, with D perhaps matching TRBD1 (6 bases). This CDR3 comprises 13 residues. The V end lost 4 bases, the J end lost 6 bases, and 11 bases lay between the germline ends. Germline CDR1 LNHDA, CDR2 SQIVND (reference sequence). The CDR3 bases are TGTGCCAGTAGTACGGGAAGGGGGGATACGCAGTATTTT. Translating it yields CASSTGRGDTQYF. The full variable domain, with the rest looked up from reference TRBV19 and TRBJ2-3, is DGGITQSPKYLFRKEGQNVTLSCEQNLNHDAMYWYRQDPGQGLRLIYYSQIVNDFQKGDIAEGYSVSREKKESFPLTVTSAQKNPTAFYLCASSTGRGDTQYFGPGTRLTVL.

This clone was detected once. The V and J genes are TRBV5-1 and TRBJ1-2, with D maybe TRBD1 (5 bases). CDR1 SGHRS and CDR2 YFSETQ come from the germline V gene. V was pared by 7 bases and J by 8 bases, with 21 bases between. This CDR3 spans 14 amino acids. The CDR3 here is CASRDPGVMVGYTF. The CDR3 nucleotides read TGCGCCAGCCGGGACCCGGGAGTTATGGTAGGCTACACCTTC.

This chain connects TRBV9 to TRBJ1-3; a possible D gene is TRBD1 (5 bases). CDR3 length: 16 residues. CDR1 and CDR2 from the germline V gene are SGDLS and YYNGEE. V gave up 4 bases and J gave up 0 bases, with 14 bases separating them. The CDR3 here is CASSREGLRSGNTIYF. In DNA, the CDR3 is TGTGCCAGCAGCCGGGAGGGACTTCGCTCTGGAAACACCATATATTTT.

The gene calls are TRBV7-6 and TRBJ2-5; D might be TRBD1 (5 bases). Looked up from germline, CDR1 is SGHVS and CDR2 is FNYEAQ. The CDR3 runs to 13 residues. Between the trimmed V and J ends, which lost 0 bases and 3 bases, there was a span of 5 bases. The CDR3 loop reads CASSLADKETQYF. In DNA, the CDR3 is TGTGCCAGCAGCTTAGCGGACAAAGAGACCCAGTACTTC.

Remarks on this clone: At one end, the junction sequence differs from germline, possibly due to a read error. V and J are TRBV15 and TRBJ2-6, with a possible D match to TRBD1 (6 bases). This CDR3 has 15 residues. Germline CDR1 is LNHNV and CDR2 is YYDKDF (reference sequence). The CDR3 protein is CATSSTGSGANGLTF. CDR3 bases: TGTGCCACCAGCAGCACAGGGTCTGGGGCCAACGGCCTGACTTTC.

This rearrangement joins TRBV7-3 to TRBJ2-7; 7 positions match TRBD1. Germline V gene lookup returns CDR1 SGHTA and CDR2 FQGTGA. V shed 5 bases, J shed 4 bases, and the junction held 8 bases outside the gene matches. There are 14 residues in the CDR3. CDR3 amino acids: CASSADRAEYEQYF. The DNA for the CDR3 is TGTGCCAGCAGCGCCGACAGGGCGGAGTACGAGCAGTACTTC. The full variable domain, with the rest looked up from reference TRBV7-3 and TRBJ2-7, is GAGVSQTPSNKVTEKGKYVELRCDPISGHTALYWYRQSLGQGPEFLIYFQGTGAADDSGLPNDRFFAVRPEGSVSTLKIQRTERGDSAVYLCASSADRAEYEQYFGPGTRLTVT.

The chain joins TRBV29-1 to TRBJ1-4, with TRBD1 matching over 7 bases. There are 14 residues in the CDR3. Per the germline V gene, CDR1 is SQVTM and CDR2 is ANQGSEA. After removal of 5 bases from V and 7 bases from J, the junction contained 10 bases not matched to a gene. The CDR3 coding sequence is TGCAGCGTTATGTCCCAGGGGGGAGGTGAAAAACTGTTTTTT. Its protein product is CSVMSQGGGEKLFF.

This chain joins TRBV6-6 and TRBJ2-2, with D perhaps TRBD1 (5 bases). The germline V gene encodes CDR1 MNHNY and CDR2 SVGAGI (reference sequence). V was cut by 10 bases and J by 1 base, with 19 bases left in between. The CDR3 extends over 16 amino acids. CDR3 residues: CATSTAQTGNTGELFF. The CDR3 coding sequence is TGTGCCACATCCACCGCCCAAACAGGGAACACCGGGGAGCTGTTTTTT.

This chain joins TRBV5-4 and TRBJ1-1; D ambiguous. V was trimmed by 4 bases and J by 3 bases, leaving 10 bases between them. CDR1 is SGHNT, CDR2 YYREEE, per germline (reference sequence). The CDR3 length is 13 residues. CDR3 region: CASSQTRDTEAFF. The CDR3 bases are TGTGCCAGCAGCCAGACTCGTGACACTGAAGCTTTCTTT.

This clone has only one observation. This chain connects TRBV7-9 to TRBJ1-2; no clear D. V shed 4 bases and J shed 8 bases, with 17 bases lying between them. Germline V lookup: CDR1 SEHNR, CDR2 FQNEAQ (reference sequence). The CDR3 covers 14 residues. CDR3 residues: CASSSTSGWAGYTF. In DNA form, the CDR3 reads TGTGCCAGCAGCTCCACCTCGGGGTGGGCGGGCTACACCTTC.

In its sample, this clone was seen a few times. The J gene is TRBJ1-4, the V gene TRBV30, with TRBD1 as a possible D gene (6 bases). Trimming shortened V by 3 bases and J by 5 bases, and 16 bases separated the two germline ends. CDR3 length equals 15 residues. Germline V gene data show CDR1 as GTSNPN and CDR2 as SVGIG (reference sequence). The CDR3 bases are TGTGCCTGGAGGGCCTCCAGGGGCGGCAATGAAAAACTGTTTTTT. It codes for CAWRASRGGNEKLFF.

The gene calls are TRBV6-5 and TRBJ2-7; 7 bases are shared with TRBD1. With 4 bases clipped from V and 7 bases from J, the junction kept 7 bases outside the gene matches. Germline assignment: CDR1 MNHEY and CDR2 SVGAGI. The length of the CDR3 is 13 residues. CDR3 amino acids: CASSLTGAGEQYF. The CDR3 DNA follows: TGTGCCAGCAGTTTAACAGGGGCCGGAGAGCAGTACTTC.

The CDR3 coding sequence is TGTGCCAGTAGTATAGTCCCGGGACAGGGACCCTACGAGCAGTACTTC. It encodes CASSIVPGQGPYEQYF. The V and J genes are TRBV19 and TRBJ2-7, with 9 bases identical to TRBD1. The germline V gene has CDR1 LNHDA and CDR2 SQIVND (reference sequence). The CDR3 extends over 16 amino acids. Trimming took 1 base from V and 2 from J; bases not matched to a gene: 6.